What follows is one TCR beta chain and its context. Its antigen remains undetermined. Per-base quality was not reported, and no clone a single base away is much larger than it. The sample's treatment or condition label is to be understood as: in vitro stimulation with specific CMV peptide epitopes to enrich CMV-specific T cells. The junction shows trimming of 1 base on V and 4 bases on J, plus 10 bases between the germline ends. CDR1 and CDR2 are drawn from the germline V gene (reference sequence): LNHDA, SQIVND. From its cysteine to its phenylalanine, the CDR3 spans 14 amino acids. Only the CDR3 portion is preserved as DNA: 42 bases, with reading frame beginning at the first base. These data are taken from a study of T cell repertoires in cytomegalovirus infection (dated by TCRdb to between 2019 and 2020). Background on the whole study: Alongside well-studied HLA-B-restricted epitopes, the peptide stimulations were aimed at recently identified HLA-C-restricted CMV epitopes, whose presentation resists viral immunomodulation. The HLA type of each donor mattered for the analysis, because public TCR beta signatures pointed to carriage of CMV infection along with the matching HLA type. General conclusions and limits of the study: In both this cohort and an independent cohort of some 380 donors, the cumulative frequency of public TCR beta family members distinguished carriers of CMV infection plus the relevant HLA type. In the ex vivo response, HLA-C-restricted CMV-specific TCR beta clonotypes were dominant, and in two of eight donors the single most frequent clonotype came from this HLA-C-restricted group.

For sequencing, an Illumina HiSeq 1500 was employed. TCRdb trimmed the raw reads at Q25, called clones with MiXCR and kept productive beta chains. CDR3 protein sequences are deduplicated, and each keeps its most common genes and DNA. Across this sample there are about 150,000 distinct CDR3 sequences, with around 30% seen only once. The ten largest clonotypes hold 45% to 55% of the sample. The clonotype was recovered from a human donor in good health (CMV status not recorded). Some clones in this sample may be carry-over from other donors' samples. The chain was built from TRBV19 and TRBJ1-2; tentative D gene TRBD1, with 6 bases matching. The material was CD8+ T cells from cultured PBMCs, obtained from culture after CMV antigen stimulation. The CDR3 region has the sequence CASSIGTGFYGYTF. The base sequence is TGTGCCAGTAGTATAGGCACAGGGTTCTATGGCTACACCTTC. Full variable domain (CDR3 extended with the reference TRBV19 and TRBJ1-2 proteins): DGGITQSPKYLFRKEGQNVTLSCEQNLNHDAMYWYRQDPGQGLRLIYYSQIVNDFQKGDIAEGYSVSREKKESFPLTVTSAQKNPTAFYLCASSIGTGFYGYTFGSGTRLTVV.